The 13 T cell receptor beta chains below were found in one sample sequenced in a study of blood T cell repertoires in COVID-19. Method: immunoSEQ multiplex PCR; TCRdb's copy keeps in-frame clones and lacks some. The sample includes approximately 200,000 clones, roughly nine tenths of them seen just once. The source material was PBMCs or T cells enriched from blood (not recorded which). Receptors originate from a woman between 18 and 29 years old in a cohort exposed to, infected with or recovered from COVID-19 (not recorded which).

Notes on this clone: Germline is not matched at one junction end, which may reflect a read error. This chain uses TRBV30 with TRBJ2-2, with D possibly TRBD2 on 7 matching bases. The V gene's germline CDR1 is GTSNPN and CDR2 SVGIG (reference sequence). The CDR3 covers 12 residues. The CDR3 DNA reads TGTGCCTGGAGTGTATGGGGGGGCGATGCCGTATTT. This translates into CAWSVWGGDAVF.

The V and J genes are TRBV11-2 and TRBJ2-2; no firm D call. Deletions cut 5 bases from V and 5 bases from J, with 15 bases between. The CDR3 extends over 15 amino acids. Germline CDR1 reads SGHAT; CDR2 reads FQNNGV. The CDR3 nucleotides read TGTGCCAGCAGCCTGGCGAGGCGTTCGACCGGGGAGCTGTTTTTT. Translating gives CASSLARRSTGELFF.

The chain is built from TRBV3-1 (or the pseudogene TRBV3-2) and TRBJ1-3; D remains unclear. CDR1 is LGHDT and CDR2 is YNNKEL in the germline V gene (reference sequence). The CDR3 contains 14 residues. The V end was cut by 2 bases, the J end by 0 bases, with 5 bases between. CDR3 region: CASSQQNSGNTIYF. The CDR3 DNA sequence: TGTGCCAGCAGCCAACAAAACTCTGGAAACACCATATATTTT.

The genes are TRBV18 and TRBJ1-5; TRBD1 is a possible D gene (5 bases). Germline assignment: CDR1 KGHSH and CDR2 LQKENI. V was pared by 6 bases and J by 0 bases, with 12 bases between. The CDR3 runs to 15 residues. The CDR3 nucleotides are TGTGCCAGCTCTCAGGGTTCGAATAGCAATCAGCCCCAGCATTTT. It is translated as CASSQGSNSNQPQHF.

Written as DNA, the CDR3 is TGTGCCAGTAGTCCCTTAGCGGGAGCCTACGAGCAGTACTTC. The encoded protein is CASSPLAGAYEQYF. This chain joins TRBV19 and TRBJ2-7; 9 positions match TRBD2. V lost 5 bases, J lost 2 bases, and 4 bases stayed unmatched. Germline CDR1 and CDR2: LNHDA and SQIVND (reference sequence). This CDR3 region has 14 residues. The full variable domain, with the rest looked up from reference TRBV19 and TRBJ2-7, is DGGITQSPKYLFRKEGQNVTLSCEQNLNHDAMYWYRQDPGQGLRLIYYSQIVNDFQKGDIAEGYSVSREKKESFPLTVTSAQKNPTAFYLCASSPLAGAYEQYFGPGTRLTVT.

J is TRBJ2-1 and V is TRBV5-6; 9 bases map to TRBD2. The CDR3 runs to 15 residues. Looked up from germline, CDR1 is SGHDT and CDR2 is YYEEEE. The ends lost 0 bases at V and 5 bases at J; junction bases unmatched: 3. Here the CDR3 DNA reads TGTGCCAGCAGCTTGGGTCTAGCGGGGAACAATGAGCAGTTCTTC. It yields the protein CASSLGLAGNNEQFF.

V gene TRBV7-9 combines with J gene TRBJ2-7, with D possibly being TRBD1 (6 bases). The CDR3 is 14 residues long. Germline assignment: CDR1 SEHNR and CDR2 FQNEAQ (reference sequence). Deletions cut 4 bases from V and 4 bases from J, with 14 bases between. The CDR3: CASSYEEGGYEQYF. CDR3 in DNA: TGTGCCAGCAGCTACGAGGAAGGGGGTTACGAGCAGTACTTC.

This chain's CDR3 is CASSPGHYYEQYF. CDR3 DNA: TGTGCCAGCAGCCCCGGACACTACTACGAGCAGTACTTC. The gene calls are TRBV6-5 and TRBJ2-7; TRBD1 might be the D (5 bases). The V gene lost 6 bases and the J gene lost 3 bases, with 12 bases spanning the gap. The CDR3 is made up of 13 amino acids. Germline V gives CDR1 MNHEY, CDR2 SVGAGI.

The CDR3, as DNA: TGTGCCAGCAGCTTAGTTGCAGTGAGGGTAACTGAAGCTTTCTTT. Amino acid sequence: CASSLVAVRVTEAFF. This chain uses TRBV11-3 with TRBJ1-1; D is undetermined. The CDR3 contains 15 residues. Per germline, CDR1 SGHNT and CDR2 YENEEA. The germline V and J ends were trimmed by 1 base and 5 bases, with 14 bases remaining between them. Together with reference TRBV11-3 and TRBJ1-1, the CDR3 gives the full variable domain: EAGVVQSPRYKIIEKKQPVAFWCNPISGHNTLYWYLQNLGQGPELLIRYENEEAVDDSQLPKDRFSAERLKGVDSTLKIQPAELGDSAVYLCASSLVAVRVTEAFFGQGTRLTVV.

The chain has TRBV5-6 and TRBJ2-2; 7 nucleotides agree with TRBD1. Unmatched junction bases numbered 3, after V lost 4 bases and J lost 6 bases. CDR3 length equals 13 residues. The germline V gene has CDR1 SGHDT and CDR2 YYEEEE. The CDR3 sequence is CASSQQGSGELFF. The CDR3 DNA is TGTGCCAGCAGCCAACAGGGGTCCGGGGAGCTGTTTTTT.

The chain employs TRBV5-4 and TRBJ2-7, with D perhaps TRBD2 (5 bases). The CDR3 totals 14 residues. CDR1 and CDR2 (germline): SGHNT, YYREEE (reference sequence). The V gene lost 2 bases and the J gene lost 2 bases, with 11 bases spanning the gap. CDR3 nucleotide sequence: TGTGCCAGCAGCTTAAAGGGAGCACCCTACGAGCAGTACTTC. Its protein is CASSLKGAPYEQYF.

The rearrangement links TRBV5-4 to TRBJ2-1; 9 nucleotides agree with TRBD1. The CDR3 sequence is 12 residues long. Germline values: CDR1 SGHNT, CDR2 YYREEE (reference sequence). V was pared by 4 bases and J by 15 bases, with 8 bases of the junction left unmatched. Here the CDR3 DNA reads TGTGCCAGCAGCGGACGGGACAGGGAACCGTTCTTC. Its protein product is CASSGRDREPFF.

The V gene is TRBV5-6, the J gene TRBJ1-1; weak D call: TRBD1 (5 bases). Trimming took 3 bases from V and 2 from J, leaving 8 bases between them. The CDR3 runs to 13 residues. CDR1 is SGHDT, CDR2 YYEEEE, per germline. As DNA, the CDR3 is TGTGCCAGCAGCTCGACAGTAAACACTGAAGCTTTCTTT. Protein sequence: CASSSTVNTEAFF.